Given below is one T cell receptor (beta chain) in context. Its antigen is unidentified. This CDR3 is built from 16 residues. V lost 5 bases and J 3 bases, leaving 16 bases between the germline ends. Germline lookup yields CDR1 SGHAT and CDR2 FQNNGV. CD45RO negativity and positive selection for CCR7 defined naive CD8 cells, a population that excluded terminally differentiated effector memory CD45RA+ cells. The entry originates in a study of shared clonotypes between healthy human individuals. General study results and limits: What rarefaction showed was incomplete sorted-subset sequencing despite large depth. The authors sampled blood alone, and tissue repertoires likely differ.

The table came from immunoSEQ multiplex PCR; TCRdb's copy has only in-frame clones and leaves some out. Of about 2.1 million clones in the sample, just over 90% were seen once. The TCR comes from a man between 18 and 29 years old in good health. Some clones in this sample may be carry-over from other donors' samples. The rearrangement joins TRBV11-2 to TRBJ2-2, with D possibly being TRBD2 (6 bases). The source material was naive CD8+ T cells from PBMCs. CDR3 DNA sequence: TGTGCCAGCAGCCCCGGGGGTGCCGGTGACACCGGGGAGCTGTTTTTT. This encodes CASSPGGAGDTGELFF.